The rows below give T cell receptor beta chains drawn from one sample of a study of ipilimumab plus nivolumab after autologous stem cell transplantation. Sequencing was performed with immunoSEQ multiplex PCR; in TCRdb, only in-frame clones are kept and a portion is missing. The table shows around 21,000 clones, with around 80% occurring only once. The source was PBMCs, collected in a trial of ipilimumab plus nivolumab as post-transplant consolidation. The receptors originated from a male donor with diffuse large B-cell lymphoma. The CDR3 runs from the conserved cysteine through the conserved F or W. Fields, in order: D gene, V gene, clone size, J gene, CDR3 protein, CDR3 DNA. D genes are given only for firm matches. Only part of the rows carry a size: once, few, many, or a class if the clone is expanded.

TRBD2,TRBV7-9,few,TRBJ2-7,CASSHSAGGYEQYF,TGTGCCAGCAGCCATTCAGCGGGGGGCTACGAGCAGTACTTC
-,TRBV7-9,-,TRBJ2-7,CASSLIEATSEQYF,TGTGCCAGCAGCTTAATAGAGGCCACCAGTGAGCAGTACTTC
-,TRBV19,-,TRBJ2-2,CASQAGNANTGELFF,TGTGCCAGTCAAGCAGGTAACGCGAACACCGGGGAGCTGTTTTTT
TRBD1,TRBV5-4,-,TRBJ1-4,CASSSGQGTEKLFF,TGTGCCAGCAGCTCGGGACAGGGCACCGAAAAACTGTTTTTT
-,TRBV28,-,TRBJ1-4,CASSLGGADEKLFF,TGTGCCAGCAGCTTGGGGGGCGCAGATGAAAAACTGTTTTTT
-,TRBV7-7,-,TRBJ2-5,CASSQDGTAGETQYF,TGTGCCAGCAGCCAAGACGGGACCGCCGGGGAGACCCAGTACTTC
-,TRBV7-3,-,TRBJ1-1,CASSLIEGNTEAFF,TGTGCCAGCAGCTTAATTGAGGGGAACACTGAAGCTTTCTTT
-,TRBV5-1,-,TRBJ2-5,CASTLENSGETQYF,TGCGCCAGCACCCTGGAGAATTCGGGAGAGACCCAGTACTTC
-,TRBV14,few,TRBJ1-6,CASSQGPGTLSPLHF,TGTGCCAGCAGCCAGGGTCCTGGGACACTCTCACCCCTCCACTTT
TRBD1,TRBV5-4,-,TRBJ1-1,CASSPRGRGQVTEAFF,TGTGCCAGCAGCCCTCGGGGCAGGGGGCAGGTCACTGAAGCTTTCTTT
-,TRBV5-1,-,TRBJ2-7,CASSLEGDYEQYF,TGCGCCAGCAGCTTGGAGGGGGACTACGAGCAGTACTTC
-,TRBV5-1,few,TRBJ1-4,CASRGPEQEKLFF,TGCGCCAGCAGAGGACCCGAACAGGAAAAACTGTTTTTT
-,TRBV7-2,-,TRBJ2-2,CASQLVENTGELFF,TGTGCCAGCCAGCTTGTAGAGAACACCGGGGAGCTGTTTTTT